These 11 T cell receptor beta chains were sequenced from one sample in a study of blood T cell repertoires in COVID-19. Produced via immunoSEQ multiplex PCR; TCRdb's table is partial and in-frame only. The sample consists of roughly 350,000 clones, around nine tenths of them appearing once. Sequencing was carried out using peripheral blood. The receptors stem from a woman aged 18-30 years who had recovered from COVID-19.

V is TRBV11-2 and J is TRBJ1-4, with D unclear. The CDR3 totals 17 residues. Germline-derived CDR1 and CDR2 are SGHAT and FQNNGV. V lost 2 bases and J 6 bases, leaving 19 bases between the germline ends. CDR3 loop: CASSLFMSMGSYEKLFF. The CDR3 DNA is TGTGCCAGCAGCTTATTTATGAGCATGGGCAGTTATGAAAAACTGTTTTTT.

The chain links TRBV19 to TRBJ2-1, with 12 positions matching TRBD1. Germline-derived CDR1 and CDR2 are LNHDA and SQIVND (reference sequence). V shed 5 bases and J 9 bases; nucleotides not matched to a gene: 11. The CDR3 sequence is 16 residues long. CDR3 protein: CASSFHRDRGHSEQFF. The CDR3, as DNA: TGTGCCAGTAGTTTCCACCGGGACAGGGGGCATAGTGAGCAGTTCTTC.

V is TRBV6-5 and J is TRBJ1-6, with D unresolved. This CDR3 is built from 13 residues. From germline, CDR1 is MNHEY and CDR2 SVGAGI. V dropped 2 bases and J dropped 8 bases, with 7 bases sitting between them. The CDR3 is CASSYVRHSPLHF. The CDR3, as DNA: TGTGCCAGCAGTTACGTGAGGCATTCACCCCTCCACTTT.

The CDR3: CASSYTTGGFSTEAFF. The CDR3 DNA reads TGTGCCAGCAGTTACACAACAGGGGGCTTTAGCACTGAAGCTTTCTTT. The chain uses TRBV6-6 and TRBJ1-1; 9 nucleotides line up with TRBD1. Per germline, CDR1 MNHNY and CDR2 SVGAGI (reference sequence). V lost 2 bases, J lost 4 bases, and 8 bases stayed unmatched. CDR3 length: 16 residues.

The chain recombines TRBV18 with TRBJ2-2, with D maybe TRBD2 (6 bases). Germline V gene sequence: CDR1 KGHSH, CDR2 LQKENI. V was pared by 3 bases and J by 7 bases, with 18 bases between. This CDR3 comprises 16 residues. As DNA, the CDR3 is TGTGCCAGCTCACCGACTAGTGCCTCTTTAAACGGGGAGCTGTTTTTT. Amino acids: CASSPTSASLNGELFF.

V gene TRBV18 combines with J gene TRBJ1-1; D possibly corresponds to TRBD1 (5 bases). The germline V gene encodes CDR1 KGHSH and CDR2 LQKENI. V gave up 4 bases and J gave up 1 base, with 10 bases separating them. The CDR3 covers 14 residues. In DNA form, the CDR3 reads TGTGCCAGCTCACAGGGGCTCTCGAACACTGAAGCTTTCTTT. This codes for CASSQGLSNTEAFF.

The rearrangement joins TRBV6-5 to TRBJ2-1; D is ambiguous. Trimming cost V 10 bases and J 7 bases, with 17 bases left between them. The CDR3 consists of 13 residues. Germline V lookup: CDR1 MNHEY, CDR2 SVGAGI. CDR3 residues: CATRPLVHNEQFF. Written as DNA, the CDR3 is TGTGCCACCAGGCCGCTAGTTCATAATGAGCAGTTCTTC.

The chain carries TRBV28 and TRBJ1-1; D is unresolved. The V gene lost 5 bases and the J gene lost 2 bases, with 6 bases spanning the gap. The germline CDR1 and CDR2 sequences are MDHEN and SYDVKM. This CDR3 spans 12 amino acids. CDR3 DNA: TGTGCCAGCAGTCTCCTAAACACTGAAGCTTTCTTT. This codes for CASSLLNTEAFF.

The chain carries TRBV7-7 and TRBJ2-5; 11 positions match TRBD2. V lost 1 base, J lost 7 bases, and 5 bases stayed unmatched. The CDR3 contains 15 residues. Germline V gene data show CDR1 as SSHAT and CDR2 as FNYEAQ (reference sequence). Here the CDR3 reads CASSLDGLAGGTQYF. Written as DNA, the CDR3 is TGTGCCAGCAGCTTAGATGGGCTAGCGGGGGGGACCCAGTACTTC.

V is TRBV6-2 or TRBV6-3 and J is TRBJ2-2; 13 nucleotides agree with TRBD2. V lost 5 bases and J lost 7; bases outside the gene matches: 7. The CDR3 consists of 16 residues. CDR1 MNHEY and CDR2 SVGEGT come from the germline V gene. The CDR3: CASSRGLAGDSGELFF. CDR3 DNA: TGTGCCAGCAGTCGAGGACTAGCGGGAGATAGCGGGGAGCTGTTTTTT.

This rearrangement joins TRBV11-2 to TRBJ2-1; 7 bases map to TRBD2. There are 18 residues in the CDR3. Trimming cost V 5 bases and J 3 bases; bases outside gene matches: 16. Germline assignment: CDR1 SGHAT and CDR2 FQNNGV. The DNA for the CDR3 is TGTGCCAGCAGCCCGGGCCCGGCCGGCGGGAGAGACTACAATGAGCAGTTCTTC. Translated: CASSPGPAGGRDYNEQFF.